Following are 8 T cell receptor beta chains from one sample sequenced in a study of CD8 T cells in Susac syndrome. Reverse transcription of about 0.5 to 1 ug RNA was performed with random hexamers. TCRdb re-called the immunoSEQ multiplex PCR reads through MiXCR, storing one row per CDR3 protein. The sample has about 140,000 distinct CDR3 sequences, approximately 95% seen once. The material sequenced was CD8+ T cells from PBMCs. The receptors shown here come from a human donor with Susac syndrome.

The CDR3 loop reads CASSQEFLTSGRSETQYF. CDR3 nucleotide sequence: TGCGCCAGCAGCCAAGAATTCTTGACTAGCGGGAGGAGTGAGACCCAGTACTTC. The chain employs TRBV4-1 and TRBJ2-5; TRBD2 matches at 13 bases. Germline V lookup: CDR1 MGHRA, CDR2 YSYEKL. J lost 5 bases, V lost 0 bases, and 9 bases had no gene match. The CDR3 has 18 amino acids.

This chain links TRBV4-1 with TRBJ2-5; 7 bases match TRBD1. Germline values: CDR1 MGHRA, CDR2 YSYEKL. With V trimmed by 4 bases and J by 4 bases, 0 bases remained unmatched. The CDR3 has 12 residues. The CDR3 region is CASSRTGETQYF. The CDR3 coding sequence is TGCGCCAGCAGCCGGACAGGAGAGACCCAGTACTTC.

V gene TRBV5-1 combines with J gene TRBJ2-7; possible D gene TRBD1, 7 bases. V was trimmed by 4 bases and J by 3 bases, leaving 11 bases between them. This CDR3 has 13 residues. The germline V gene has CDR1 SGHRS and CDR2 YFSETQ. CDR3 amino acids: CASSVQGGYEQYF. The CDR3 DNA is TGCGCCAGCAGCGTCCAGGGGGGCTACGAGCAGTACTTC.

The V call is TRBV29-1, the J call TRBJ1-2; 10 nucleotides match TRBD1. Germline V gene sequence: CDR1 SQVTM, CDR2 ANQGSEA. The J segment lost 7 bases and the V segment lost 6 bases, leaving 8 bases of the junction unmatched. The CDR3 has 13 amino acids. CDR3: CSVVGQGMGGYTF. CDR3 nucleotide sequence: TGCAGCGTAGTGGGACAGGGGATGGGTGGCTACACCTTC.

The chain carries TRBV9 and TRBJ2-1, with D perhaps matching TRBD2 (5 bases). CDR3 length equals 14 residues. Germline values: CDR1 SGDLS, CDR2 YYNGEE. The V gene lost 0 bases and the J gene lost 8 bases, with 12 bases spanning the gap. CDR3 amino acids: CASSVAGIGDEQFF. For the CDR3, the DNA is TGTGCCAGCAGCGTAGCGGGAATTGGCGATGAGCAGTTCTTC.

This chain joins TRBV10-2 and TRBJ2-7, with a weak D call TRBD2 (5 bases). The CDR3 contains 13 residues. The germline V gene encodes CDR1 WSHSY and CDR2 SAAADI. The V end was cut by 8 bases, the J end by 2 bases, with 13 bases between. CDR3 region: CASSSERPYEQYF. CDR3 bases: TGCGCCAGCTCTTCGGAGCGGCCCTACGAGCAGTACTTC.

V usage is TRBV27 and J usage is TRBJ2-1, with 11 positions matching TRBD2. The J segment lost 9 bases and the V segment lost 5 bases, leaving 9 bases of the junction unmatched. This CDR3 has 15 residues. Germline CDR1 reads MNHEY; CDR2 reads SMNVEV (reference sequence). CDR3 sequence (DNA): TGTGCCAGCAGTCCACAACTAGCGGGAGCTTTTGAGCAGTTCTTC. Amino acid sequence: CASSPQLAGAFEQFF.

CDR3 in DNA: TGTGCCAGCAGCGTAGGAGTGGGACTAGCTGGGAATGAGCAGTTCTTC. Its translation: CASSVGVGLAGNEQFF. This chain connects TRBV9 to TRBJ2-1, with TRBD2 matching over 9 bases. V shed 0 bases and J 7 bases; nucleotides not matched to a gene: 8. The CDR3 extends over 16 amino acids. Germline CDR1 and CDR2: SGDLS and YYNGEE.